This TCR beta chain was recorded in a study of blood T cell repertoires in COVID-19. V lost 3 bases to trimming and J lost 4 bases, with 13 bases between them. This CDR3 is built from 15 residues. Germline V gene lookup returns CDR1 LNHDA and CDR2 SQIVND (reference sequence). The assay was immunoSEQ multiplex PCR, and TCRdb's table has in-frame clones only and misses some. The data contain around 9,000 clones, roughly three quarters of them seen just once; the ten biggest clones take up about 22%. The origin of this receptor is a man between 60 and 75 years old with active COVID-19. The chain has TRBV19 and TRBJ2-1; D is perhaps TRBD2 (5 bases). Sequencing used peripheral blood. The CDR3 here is CASSMFRGRYNEQFF. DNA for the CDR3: TGTGCCAGTAGTATGTTCCGGGGAAGATACAATGAGCAGTTCTTC.